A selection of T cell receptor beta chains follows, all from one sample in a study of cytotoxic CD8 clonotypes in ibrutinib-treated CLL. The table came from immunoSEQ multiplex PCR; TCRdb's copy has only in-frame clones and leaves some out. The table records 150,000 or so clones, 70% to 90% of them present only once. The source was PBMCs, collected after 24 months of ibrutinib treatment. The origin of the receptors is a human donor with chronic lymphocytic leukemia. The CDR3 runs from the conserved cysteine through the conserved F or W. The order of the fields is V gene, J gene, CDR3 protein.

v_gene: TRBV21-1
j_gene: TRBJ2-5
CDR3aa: CASSAGDQETQYF

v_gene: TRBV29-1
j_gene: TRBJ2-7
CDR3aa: CSVVAGTGSYEQYF

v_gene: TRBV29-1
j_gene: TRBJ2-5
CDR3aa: CSVEEGVDRGIRQETQYF

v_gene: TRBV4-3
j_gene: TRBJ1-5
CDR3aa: CASSQVYGGMGNQPQHF

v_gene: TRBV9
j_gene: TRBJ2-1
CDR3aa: CASSVVASGGYNEQFF

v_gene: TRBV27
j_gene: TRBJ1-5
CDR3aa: CASSSQGGPQHF

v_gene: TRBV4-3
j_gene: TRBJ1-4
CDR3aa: CASSQRGETGEKLFF

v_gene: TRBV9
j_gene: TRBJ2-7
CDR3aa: CASSVDDRPYEQYF

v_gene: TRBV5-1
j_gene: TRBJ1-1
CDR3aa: CASKRGQGNTEAFF

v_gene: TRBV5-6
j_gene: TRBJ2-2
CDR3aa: CASSLEMLNTGELFF

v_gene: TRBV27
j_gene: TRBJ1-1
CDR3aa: CASSFRGEAFF

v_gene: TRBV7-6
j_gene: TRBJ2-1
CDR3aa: CASSFLSGSSYNEQFF

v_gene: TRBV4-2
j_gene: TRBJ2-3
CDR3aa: CASSQDMGGGTDTQYF

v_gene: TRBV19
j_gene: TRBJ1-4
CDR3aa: CASGGREDNEKLFF

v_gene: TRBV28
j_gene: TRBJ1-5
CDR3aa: CASSLGRDRARQPQHF

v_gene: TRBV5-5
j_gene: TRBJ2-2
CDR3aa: CASSLRVLNTGELFF